This T cell receptor beta chain was captured in a study of cytomegalovirus exposure and HLA in healthy donors (TCRdb year 2017). Context from the whole study: The roughly 670 repertoires of the first cohort and the roughly 120 validation repertoires were produced on the same platform, according to a later analysis. The study was designed to test whether signatures of past pathogen exposure could be identified by cataloging public T cell receptors. In addition to the first cohort of roughly 670 subjects, a separate validation cohort of approximately 120 different subjects was used. To predict cytomegalovirus infection status, the study combined high-throughput TCR immunosequencing, statistical association of individual TCRs with disease status, and machine learning. General findings and caveats noted by the study authors: All 120 or so repertoires were used to score co-occurrence in the validation cohort in a later analysis, because that analysis had no HLA typing for the cohort. The study listed around 160 TCR beta chains as associated with cytomegalovirus. In vitro tests confirmed that three of the cytomegalovirus-associated TCR beta chains recognize cytomegalovirus antigens. Across donors, most TCR sequences were observed very rarely, whereas some public TCRs were present in many individuals. The authors suggested that the approach could potentially be generalized to other disease states and immunological phenotypes. Of the cluster scores, around 95% were above 0 in a later analysis, which found that TCRs clustered in the first cohort also tended to co-occur in the 95 to 150 validation repertoires. In both the original and validation cohorts, the classifier was reported to diagnose cytomegalovirus status with high specificity and sensitivity.

This clone came up once. The clone's antigen remains unknown. It has no much larger one-base neighbor in the sample; base qualities were not kept. Donors formed part of the validation cohort, which comprised some 120 subjects and was distinct from the first cohort of 666 subjects. Looking up the germline V gene yields CDR1 KGHSH and CDR2 LQKENI. Measured from the cysteine to the phenylalanine, the CDR3 is 16 residues long. Only CDR3 DNA is held: 48 bases, read in frame from base 1. V is pruned by 1 base and J by 3 bases, leaving 2 bases of the junction without a gene match. Receptors were amplified or captured by the immunoSEQ multiplex PCR assay. The original pipeline was this. A statistical classification framework was developed to diagnose cytomegalovirus status using the catalog of TCR beta chain sequences. TCRdb re-hosts the immuneACCESS table, in-frame sequences only. Its copies lack some clones; in the studies checked, an unresolved V gene accounts for under half of them, and the cause for the rest is not known. The DNA was the basis for D and trimming; V, J and clone size are from that table. Here the sample has 57,000 or so clones; 91% occur a single time. 2.2% of the sample comes from the top ten.

The specimen was PBMCs. The receptor comes from a woman younger than 45 in good health and CMV-seronegative. Recombination joined TRBV18 with TRBJ2-2; 10 nucleotides in the junction match TRBD2. DNA sequence: TGTGCCAGCTCACCACAAGCGGGAGGGGACACCGGGGAGCTGTTTTTT. Translation gives CASSPQAGGDTGELFF.